One T cell receptor beta chain is described in this entry. These data are taken from a study of CD8+ T cells in alopecia areata. Germline-derived CDR1 and CDR2 are MNHNS and SASEGT. V was pared by 0 bases and J by 7 bases, with 16 bases between. The CDR3 is made up of 15 amino acids. After isolation, RNA underwent reverse transcription to generate cDNA as the sequencing template. Profiled with immunoSEQ multiplex PCR; TCRdb holds only in-frame clones, not every one. The sample holds about 270,000 clones, about 62% seen once. The treatment here: oral pan-JAK inhibitor, 5-10 mg twice daily. This chain links TRBV6-1 with TRBJ2-7; maybe TRBD1 (7 bases). This TCR was recovered from a human donor with alopecia areata. The source material was CD4+ T cells sorted from blood, sampled around week 54, from a patient treated with tofacitinib. The CDR3 DNA is TGTGCCAGCAGTGAAGCCGGCAGGGGGACTGAAGAGCAGTACTTC. Protein product: CASSEAGRGTEEQYF.